This TCR beta chain was observed in a study of cytomegalovirus exposure and HLA in healthy donors. CDR3 size: 14 residues. V shed 5 bases and J 6 bases; nucleotides not matched to a gene: 8. Germline V gene lookup returns CDR1 MNHEY and CDR2 SMNVEV (reference sequence). A word on this clone: The antigen is not known.

The primer mix had 60 Vbeta and 13 Jbeta primers. The repertoire was sequenced with immunoSEQ multiplex PCR; TCRdb's copy has only in-frame clones and lacks some. The repertoire holds under 150,000 clones, with 84% as singletons. Overall study results and limits: TCR beta V segments were, for the most part, productive about 87% or about 30% of the time in an earlier analysis.

The sequence was obtained from a man in his fifties or sixties in good health and CMV-seronegative. The chain carries TRBV27 and TRBJ2-7; 9 bases fit TRBD1. The sample comprised PBMCs. CDR3 amino acids: CASSPGQGPSEQYF. The CDR3 coding sequence is TGTGCCAGCAGTCCGGGACAGGGCCCCAGCGAGCAGTACTTC.